This T cell receptor (beta chain) was identified in a study of T cells after yellow fever vaccination. Synthesis of TCR cDNA relied on 5'RACE template switching, which attached a universal primer site and UMIs. One entry per CDR3 protein results from TCRdb running MiXCR on the 5' RACE reads. The sample carries hundreds of thousands of distinct CDR3 sequences, 15% to 20% recorded once. Study-level results: Most primary-vaccination clones reappeared after the booster (more than 95% CD4, approximately 88% CD8). Abundant clonotypes from the bulk population could contaminate FACS-sorted repertoires.

Concerning this clonotype itself: Its antigen remains unknown.

CDR3 length: 15 amino acids. The V gene's germline CDR1 is SGHRS and CDR2 YFSETQ. With V trimmed by 0 bases and J by 6 bases, 6 bases remained unmatched. This sequence joins TRBV5-1 and TRBJ2-3; 8 bases line up with TRBD1. The specimen comprised PBMCs, sampled 15 days after the yellow fever booster vaccination. The receptor was isolated from a man aged 30 to 45 who received the YFV17D yellow fever vaccine. The CDR3 DNA is TGCGCCAGCAGCTTGGGACAGGGGTCCCGGGATACGCAGTATTTT. Protein sequence: CASSLGQGSRDTQYF.